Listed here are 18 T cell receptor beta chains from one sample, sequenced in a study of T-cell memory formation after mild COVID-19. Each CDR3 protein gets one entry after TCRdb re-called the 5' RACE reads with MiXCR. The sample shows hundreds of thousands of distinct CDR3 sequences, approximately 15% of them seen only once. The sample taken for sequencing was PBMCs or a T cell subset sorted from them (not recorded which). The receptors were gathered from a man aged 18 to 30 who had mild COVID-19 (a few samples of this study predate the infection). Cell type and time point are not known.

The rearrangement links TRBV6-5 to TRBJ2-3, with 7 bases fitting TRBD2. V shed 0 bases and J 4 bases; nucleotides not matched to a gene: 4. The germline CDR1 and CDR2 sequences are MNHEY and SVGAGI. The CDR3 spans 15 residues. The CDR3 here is CASSYSRGNSDTQYF. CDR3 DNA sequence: TGTGCCAGCAGTTACTCGCGGGGGAATTCAGATACGCAGTATTTT.

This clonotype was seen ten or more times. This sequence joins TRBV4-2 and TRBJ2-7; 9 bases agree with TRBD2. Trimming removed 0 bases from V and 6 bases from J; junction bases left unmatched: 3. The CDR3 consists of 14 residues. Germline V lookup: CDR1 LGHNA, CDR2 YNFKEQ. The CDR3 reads CASSQDRSGGEQYF. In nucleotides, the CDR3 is TGTGCCAGCAGCCAAGACCGTAGCGGGGGCGAGCAGTACTTC.

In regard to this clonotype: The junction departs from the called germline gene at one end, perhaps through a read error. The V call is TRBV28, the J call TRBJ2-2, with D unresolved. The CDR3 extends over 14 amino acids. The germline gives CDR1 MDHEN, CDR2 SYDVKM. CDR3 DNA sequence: TGTGCCAGCAAACAAATCACGAACGCCGGGGAGCTGTTTTTT. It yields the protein CASKQITNAGELFF.

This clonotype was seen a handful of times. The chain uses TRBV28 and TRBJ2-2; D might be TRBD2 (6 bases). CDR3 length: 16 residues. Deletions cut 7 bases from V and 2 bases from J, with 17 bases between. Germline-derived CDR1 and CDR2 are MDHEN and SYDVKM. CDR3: CASTPLWGENTGELFF. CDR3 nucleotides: TGTGCCAGCACCCCACTTTGGGGGGAAAACACCGGGGAGCTGTTTTTT.

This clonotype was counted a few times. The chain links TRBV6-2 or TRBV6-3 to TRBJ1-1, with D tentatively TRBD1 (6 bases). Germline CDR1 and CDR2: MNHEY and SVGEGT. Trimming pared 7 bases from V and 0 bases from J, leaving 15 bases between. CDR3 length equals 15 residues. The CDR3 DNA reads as TGTGCCAGCATCCCTAGGAGGGGGATGAACACTGAAGCTTTCTTT. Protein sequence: CASIPRRGMNTEAFF.

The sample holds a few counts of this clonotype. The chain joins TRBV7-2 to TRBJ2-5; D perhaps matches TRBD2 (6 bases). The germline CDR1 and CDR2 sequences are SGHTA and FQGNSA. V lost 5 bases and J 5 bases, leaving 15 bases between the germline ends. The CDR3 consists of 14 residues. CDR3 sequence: CASSLVRGAETQYF. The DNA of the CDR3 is TGTGCCAGCAGCCTCGTGCGGGGAGCGGAGACCCAGTACTTC.

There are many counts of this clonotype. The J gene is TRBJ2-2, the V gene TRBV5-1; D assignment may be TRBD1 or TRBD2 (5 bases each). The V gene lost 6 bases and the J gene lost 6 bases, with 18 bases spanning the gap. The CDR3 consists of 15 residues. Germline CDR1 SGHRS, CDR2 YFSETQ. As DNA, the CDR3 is TGCGCCAGCAAACGGGGCCAGGTGGTTCCCGGGGAGCTGTTTTTT. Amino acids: CASKRGQVVPGELFF.

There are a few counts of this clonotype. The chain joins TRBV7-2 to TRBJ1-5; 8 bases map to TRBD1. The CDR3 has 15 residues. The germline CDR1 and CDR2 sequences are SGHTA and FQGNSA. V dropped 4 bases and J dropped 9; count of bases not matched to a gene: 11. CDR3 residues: CASSSYRGESWPQHF. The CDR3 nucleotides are TGTGCCAGCAGCTCCTACAGGGGGGAATCATGGCCCCAGCATTTT.

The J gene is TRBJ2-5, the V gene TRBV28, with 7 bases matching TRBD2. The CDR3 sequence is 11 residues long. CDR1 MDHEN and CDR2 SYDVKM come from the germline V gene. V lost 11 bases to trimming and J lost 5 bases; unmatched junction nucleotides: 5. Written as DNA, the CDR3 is TGTGCCTCCGGGGGGAGGGAGACCCAGTACTTC. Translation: CASGGRETQYF.

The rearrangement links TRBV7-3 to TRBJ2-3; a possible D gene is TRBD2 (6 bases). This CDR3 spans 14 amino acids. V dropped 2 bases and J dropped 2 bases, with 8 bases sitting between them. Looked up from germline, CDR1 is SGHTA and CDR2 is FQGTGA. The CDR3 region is CASSLWGVTDTQYF. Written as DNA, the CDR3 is TGTGCCAGCAGCTTATGGGGGGTCACAGATACGCAGTATTTT. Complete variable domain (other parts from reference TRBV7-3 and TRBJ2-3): GAGVSQTPSNKVTEKGKYVELRCDPISGHTALYWYRQSLGQGPEFLIYFQGTGAADDSGLPNDRFFAVRPEGSVSTLKIQRTERGDSAVYLCASSLWGVTDTQYFGPGTRLTVL.

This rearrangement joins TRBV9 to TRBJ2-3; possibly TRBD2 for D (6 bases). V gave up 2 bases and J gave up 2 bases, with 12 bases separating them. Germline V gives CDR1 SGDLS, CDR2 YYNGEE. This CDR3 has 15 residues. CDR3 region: CASSVKAGDTDTQYF. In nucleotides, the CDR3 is TGTGCCAGCAGCGTCAAAGCGGGCGACACAGATACGCAGTATTTT.

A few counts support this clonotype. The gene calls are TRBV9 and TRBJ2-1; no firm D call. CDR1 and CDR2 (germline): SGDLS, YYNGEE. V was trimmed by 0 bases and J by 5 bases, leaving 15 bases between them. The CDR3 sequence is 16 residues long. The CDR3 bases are TGTGCCAGCAGCGTAGGAGCCACTGATATCGACAATGAGCAGTTCTTC. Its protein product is CASSVGATDIDNEQFF.

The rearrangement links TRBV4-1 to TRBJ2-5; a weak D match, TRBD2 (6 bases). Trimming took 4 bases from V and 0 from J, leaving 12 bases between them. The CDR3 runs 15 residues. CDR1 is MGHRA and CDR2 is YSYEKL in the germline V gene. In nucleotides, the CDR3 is TGCGCCAGCAGCCCCCCGATAGCGGACCAAGAGACCCAGTACTTC. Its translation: CASSPPIADQETQYF.

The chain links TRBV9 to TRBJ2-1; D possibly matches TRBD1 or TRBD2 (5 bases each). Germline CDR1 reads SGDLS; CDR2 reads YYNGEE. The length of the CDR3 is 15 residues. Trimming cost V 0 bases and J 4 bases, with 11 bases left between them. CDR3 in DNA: TGTGCCAGCAGCGTAGGGGGGAGTGTGTACAATGAGCAGTTCTTC. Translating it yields CASSVGGSVYNEQFF.

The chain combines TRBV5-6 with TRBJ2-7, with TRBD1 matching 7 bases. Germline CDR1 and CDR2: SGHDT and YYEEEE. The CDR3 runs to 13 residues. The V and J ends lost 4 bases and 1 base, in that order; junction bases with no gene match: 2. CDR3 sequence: CASSDRVSYEQYF. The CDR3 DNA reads TGTGCCAGCAGCGACAGGGTATCCTACGAGCAGTACTTC.

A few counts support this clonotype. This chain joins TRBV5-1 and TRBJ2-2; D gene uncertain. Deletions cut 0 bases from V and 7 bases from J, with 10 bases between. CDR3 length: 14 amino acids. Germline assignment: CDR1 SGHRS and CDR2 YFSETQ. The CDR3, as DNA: TGCGCCAGCAGCTTGGGTCAGCCGAGCGGGGAGCTGTTTTTT. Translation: CASSLGQPSGELFF.

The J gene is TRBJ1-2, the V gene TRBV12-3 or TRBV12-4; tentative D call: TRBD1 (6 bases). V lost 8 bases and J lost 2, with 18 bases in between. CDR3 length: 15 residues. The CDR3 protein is CASQGPSRGNYGYTF. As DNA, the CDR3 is TGTGCCAGCCAAGGCCCCAGCAGGGGAAACTATGGCTACACCTTC.

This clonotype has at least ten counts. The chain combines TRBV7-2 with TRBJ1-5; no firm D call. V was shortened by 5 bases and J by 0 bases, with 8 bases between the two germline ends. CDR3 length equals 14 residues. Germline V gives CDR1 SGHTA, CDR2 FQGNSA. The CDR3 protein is CASSLTGSNQPQHF. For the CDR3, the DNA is TGTGCCAGCAGCCTTACGGGTAGCAATCAGCCCCAGCATTTT.